The 2 T cell receptor beta chains below all came from one sample that was sequenced in a study of T cell responses to AZD1222 COVID-19 vaccine (dated by TCRdb to about 2021). Reading the label with the study, this specimen's time point is: baseline before first vaccination. Libraries came from the immunoSEQ multiplex PCR assay. TCRdb limited this immuneACCESS table to in-frame rearrangements with V and J called. A share of clones is missing; checked studies link under half to unresolved V genes, and the rest is unexplained. For this sample there are 90,000 to 120,000 clones; about 94% appear just once. Clones ranked in the top ten supply about 5% of the sample. The sample here was peripheral blood, taken on day 0 of AZD1222 vaccination. Receptors originate from an adult in good health.

This sequence joins TRBV27 and TRBJ2-2; a weak D match, TRBD2 (5 bases). V was trimmed by 5 bases and J by 6 bases, leaving 7 bases between them. This CDR3 is built from 12 residues. The germline V gene has CDR1 MNHEY and CDR2 SMNVEV (reference sequence). This CDR3 reads CASSSGAGELFF. The CDR3 region has the DNA TGTGCCAGCAGTAGCGGTGCCGGGGAGCTGTTTTTT.

This clone occurred once. The chain combines TRBV5-6 with TRBJ2-1; 7 nucleotides match TRBD2. Germline V gene data show CDR1 as SGHDT and CDR2 as YYEEEE. The CDR3 has 16 residues. Trimming at V came to 6 bases and at J to 1 base, leaving 10 bases not matched to a gene. The CDR3 spells CASNIWGGRSYNEQFF. The DNA of the CDR3 is TGTGCCAGCAATATCTGGGGGGGAAGGTCCTACAATGAGCAGTTCTTC.